Sequencing of this T cell receptor (beta chain) was carried out in a study of OX40 agonist ivuxolimab in advanced cancers. Profiled with immunoSEQ multiplex PCR; TCRdb holds only in-frame clones, not every one. The repertoire consists of 30,000 to 35,000 clones, with roughly nine tenths occurring once and the leading ten covering approximately 40%. This clone was detected only once. The antigen is unknown. Germline-derived CDR1 and CDR2 are SGHDT and YYEEEE. This CDR3 contains 14 residues. Trimming took 0 bases from V and 4 from J, leaving 10 bases between them. Regarding the study as a whole: At 0.1 to 3.0 mg/kg and by week 6, clonal expansion occurred in CD4+ and CD8+ blood T cells.

The chain uses TRBV5-6 and TRBJ1-2; TRBD1 might be the D (5 bases). Sequenced here: CD4+ or CD8+ T cells sorted from blood, sampled in a trial of the OX40 agonist ivuxolimab. The origin of this receptor is an adult with an advanced solid tumor such as melanoma, head and neck, liver or kidney cancer. This chain's CDR3 is CASSLETDRYGYTF. In nucleotides, the CDR3 is TGTGCCAGCAGCTTGGAGACAGACCGCTATGGCTACACCTTC.